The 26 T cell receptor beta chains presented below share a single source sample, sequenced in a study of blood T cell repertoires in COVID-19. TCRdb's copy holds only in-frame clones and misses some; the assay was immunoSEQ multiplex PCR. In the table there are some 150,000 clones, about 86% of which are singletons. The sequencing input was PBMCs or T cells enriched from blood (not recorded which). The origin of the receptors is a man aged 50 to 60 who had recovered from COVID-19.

CDR3 sequence: CASSQTGNGYTF. CDR3 DNA: TGTGCCAGCAGCCAGACGGGAAACGGCTACACCTTC. The gene calls are TRBV3-1 (or the pseudogene TRBV3-2) and TRBJ1-2, with D uncertain. From germline, CDR1 is LGHDT and CDR2 YNNKEL (reference sequence). The CDR3 extends over 12 amino acids. V lost 3 bases, J lost 8 bases, and 10 bases lay in between.

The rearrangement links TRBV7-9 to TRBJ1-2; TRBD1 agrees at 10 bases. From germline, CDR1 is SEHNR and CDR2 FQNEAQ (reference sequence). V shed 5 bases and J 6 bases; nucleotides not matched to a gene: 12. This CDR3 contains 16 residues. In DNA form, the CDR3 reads TGTGCCAGCAGCACCGAGACAGGGGGCAATGTGGATGGCTACACCTTC. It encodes CASSTETGGNVDGYTF.

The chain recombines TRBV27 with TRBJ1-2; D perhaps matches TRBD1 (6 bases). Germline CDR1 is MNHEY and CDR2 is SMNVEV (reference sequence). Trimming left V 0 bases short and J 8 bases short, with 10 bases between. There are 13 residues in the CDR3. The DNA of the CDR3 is TGTGCCAGCAGTTTATCTGGGGGCCCGGGCTACACCTTC. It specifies CASSLSGGPGYTF.

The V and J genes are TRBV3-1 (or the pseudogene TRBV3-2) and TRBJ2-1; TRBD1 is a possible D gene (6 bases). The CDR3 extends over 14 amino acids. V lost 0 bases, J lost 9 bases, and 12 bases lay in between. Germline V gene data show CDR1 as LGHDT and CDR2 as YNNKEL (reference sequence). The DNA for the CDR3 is TGTGCCAGCAGCCAAGACGTTGTAGGGGGTGAGCAGTTCTTC. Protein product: CASSQDVVGGEQFF.

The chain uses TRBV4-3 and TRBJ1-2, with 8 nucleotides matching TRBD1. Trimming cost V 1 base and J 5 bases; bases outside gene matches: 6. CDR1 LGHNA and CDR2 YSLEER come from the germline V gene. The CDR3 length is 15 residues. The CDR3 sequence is CASSQGQGNPYGYTF. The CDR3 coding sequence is TGCGCCAGCAGCCAAGGACAGGGGAATCCTTATGGCTACACCTTC.

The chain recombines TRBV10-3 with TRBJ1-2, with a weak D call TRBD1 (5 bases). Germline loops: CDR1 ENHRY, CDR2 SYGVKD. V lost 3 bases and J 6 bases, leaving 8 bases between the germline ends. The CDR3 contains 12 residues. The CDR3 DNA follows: TGTGCCATCAGTGATGGGGGGAATGGCTACACCTTC. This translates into CAISDGGNGYTF.

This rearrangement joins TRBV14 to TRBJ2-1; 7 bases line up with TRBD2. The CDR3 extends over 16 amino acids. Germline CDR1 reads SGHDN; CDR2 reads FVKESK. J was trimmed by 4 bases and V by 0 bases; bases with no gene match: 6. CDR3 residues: CASSQDPGGIYNEQFF. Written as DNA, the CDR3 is TGTGCCAGCAGCCAAGACCCCGGGGGGATATACAATGAGCAGTTCTTC.

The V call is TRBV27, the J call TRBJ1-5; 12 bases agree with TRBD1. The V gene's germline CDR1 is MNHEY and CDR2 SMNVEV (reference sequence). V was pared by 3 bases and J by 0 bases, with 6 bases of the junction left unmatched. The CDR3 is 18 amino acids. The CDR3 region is CASSLGDRGPYSNQPQHF. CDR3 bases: TGTGCCAGCAGTTTGGGGGACAGGGGGCCTTATAGCAATCAGCCCCAGCATTTT.

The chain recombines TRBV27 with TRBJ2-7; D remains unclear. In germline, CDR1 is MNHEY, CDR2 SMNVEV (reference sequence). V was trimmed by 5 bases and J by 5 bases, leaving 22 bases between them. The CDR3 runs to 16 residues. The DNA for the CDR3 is TGTGCCAGCAGTCTAACCCCAGACCGACCGCTAGACGAGCAGTACTTC. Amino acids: CASSLTPDRPLDEQYF.

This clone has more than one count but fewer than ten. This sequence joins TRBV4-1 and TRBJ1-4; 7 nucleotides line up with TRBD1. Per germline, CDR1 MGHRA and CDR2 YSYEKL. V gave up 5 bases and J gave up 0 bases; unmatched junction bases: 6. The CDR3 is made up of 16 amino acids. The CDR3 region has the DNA TGCGCCAGCAGCTCCCGGGACAGCGCAACTAATGAAAAACTGTTTTTT. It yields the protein CASSSRDSATNEKLFF.

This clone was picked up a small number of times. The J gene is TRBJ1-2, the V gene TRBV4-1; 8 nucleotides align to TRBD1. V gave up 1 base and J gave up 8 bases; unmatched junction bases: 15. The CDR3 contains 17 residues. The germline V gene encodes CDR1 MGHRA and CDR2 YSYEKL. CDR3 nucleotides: TGCGCCAGCAGCCAAGGCGGCAGGGGGCGAAGAGGGGGCGGCTACACCTTC. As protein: CASSQGGRGRRGGGYTF.

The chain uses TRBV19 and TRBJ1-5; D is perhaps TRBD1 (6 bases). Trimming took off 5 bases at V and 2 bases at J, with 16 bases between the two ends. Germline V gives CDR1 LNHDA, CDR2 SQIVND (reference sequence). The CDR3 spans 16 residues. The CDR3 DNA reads TGTGCCAGTAGTCCTAAACAGGGCTTTGGCAATCAGCCCCAGCATTTT. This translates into CASSPKQGFGNQPQHF.

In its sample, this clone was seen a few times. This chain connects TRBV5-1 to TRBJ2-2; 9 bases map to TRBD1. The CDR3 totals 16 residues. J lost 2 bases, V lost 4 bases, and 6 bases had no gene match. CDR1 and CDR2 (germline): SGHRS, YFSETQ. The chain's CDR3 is CASSPDRGSNTGELFF. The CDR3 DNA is TGCGCCAGCAGCCCAGACAGGGGGAGTAACACCGGGGAGCTGTTTTTT.

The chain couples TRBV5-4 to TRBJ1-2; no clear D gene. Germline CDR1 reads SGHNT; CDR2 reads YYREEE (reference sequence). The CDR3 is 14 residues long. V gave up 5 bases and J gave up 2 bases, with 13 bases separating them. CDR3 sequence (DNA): TGTGCCAGCAGGGTTGGAGGTCAGAACTATGGCTACACCTTC. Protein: CASRVGGQNYGYTF. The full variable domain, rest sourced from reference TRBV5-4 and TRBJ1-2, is ETGVTQSPTHLIKTRGQQVTLRCSSQSGHNTVSWYQQALGQGPQFIFQYYREEENGRGNFPPRFSGLQFPNYSSELNVNALELDDSALYLCASRVGGQNYGYTFGSGTRLTVV.

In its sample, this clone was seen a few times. CDR3 sequence reads: CASSWGEDRGYQPQHF. In DNA, the CDR3 is TGTGCCAGTAGTTGGGGAGAGGACAGGGGGTATCAGCCCCAGCATTTT. The chain recombines TRBV19 with TRBJ1-5; 10 nucleotides agree with TRBD1. The V gene's germline CDR1 is LNHDA and CDR2 SQIVND (reference sequence). V lost 5 bases and J lost 5; bases outside the gene matches: 9. The length of the CDR3 is 16 residues.

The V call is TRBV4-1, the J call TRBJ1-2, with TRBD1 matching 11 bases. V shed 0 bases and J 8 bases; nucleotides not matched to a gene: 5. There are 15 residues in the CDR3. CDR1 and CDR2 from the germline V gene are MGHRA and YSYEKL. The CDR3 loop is CASSQDGQGARGYTF. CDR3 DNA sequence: TGCGCCAGCAGCCAAGATGGACAGGGGGCGCGGGGCTACACCTTC.

CDR3 protein: CATSRSGDTEAFF. CDR3 DNA: TGTGCCACCAGCAGGTCAGGGGACACTGAAGCTTTCTTT. J is TRBJ1-1 and V is TRBV15; a weak D match, TRBD1 (6 bases). The CDR3 covers 13 residues. Germline CDR1 reads LNHNV; CDR2 reads YYDKDF (reference sequence). Between the trimmed V and J ends, which lost 3 bases and 3 bases, there was a span of 8 bases.

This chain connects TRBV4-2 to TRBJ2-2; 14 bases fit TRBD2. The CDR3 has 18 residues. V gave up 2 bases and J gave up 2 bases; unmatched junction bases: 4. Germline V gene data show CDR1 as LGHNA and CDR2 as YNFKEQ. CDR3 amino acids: CASSQWTSGGKNTGELFF. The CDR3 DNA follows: TGTGCCAGCAGCCAATGGACTAGCGGGGGGAAAAACACCGGGGAGCTGTTTTTT.

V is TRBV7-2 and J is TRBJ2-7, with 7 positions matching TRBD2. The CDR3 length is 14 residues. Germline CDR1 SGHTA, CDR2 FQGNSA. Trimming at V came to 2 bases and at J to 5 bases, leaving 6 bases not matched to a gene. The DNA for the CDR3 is TGTGCCAGCAGCTTAACGGGGGGACTCAACGAGCAGTACTTC. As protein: CASSLTGGLNEQYF.

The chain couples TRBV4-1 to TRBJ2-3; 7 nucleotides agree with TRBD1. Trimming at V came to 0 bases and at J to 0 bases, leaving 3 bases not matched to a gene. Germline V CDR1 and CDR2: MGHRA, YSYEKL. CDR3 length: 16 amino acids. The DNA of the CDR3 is TGCGCCAGCAGCCAAGACAGGGACAGTAGCACAGATACGCAGTATTTT. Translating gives CASSQDRDSSTDTQYF.

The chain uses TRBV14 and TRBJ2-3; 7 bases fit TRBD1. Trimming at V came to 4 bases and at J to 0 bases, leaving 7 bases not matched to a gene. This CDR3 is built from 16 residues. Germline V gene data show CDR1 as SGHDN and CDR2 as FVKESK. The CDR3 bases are TGTGCCAGCAGCCCCGGACAGGTTTGGAGCACAGATACGCAGTATTTT. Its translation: CASSPGQVWSTDTQYF. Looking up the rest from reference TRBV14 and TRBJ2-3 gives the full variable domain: EAGVTQFPSHSVIEKGQTVTLRCDPISGHDNLYWYRRVMGKEIKFLLHFVKESKQDESGMPNNRFLAERTGGTYSTLKVQPAELEDSGVYFCASSPGQVWSTDTQYFGPGTRLTVL.

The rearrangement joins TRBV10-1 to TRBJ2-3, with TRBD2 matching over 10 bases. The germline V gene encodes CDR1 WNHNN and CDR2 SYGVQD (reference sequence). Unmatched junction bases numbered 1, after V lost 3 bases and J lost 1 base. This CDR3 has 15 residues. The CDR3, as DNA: TGCGCCAGCAGTGACCTAGCGGGGGGCACAGATACGCAGTATTTT. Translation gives CASSDLAGGTDTQYF.

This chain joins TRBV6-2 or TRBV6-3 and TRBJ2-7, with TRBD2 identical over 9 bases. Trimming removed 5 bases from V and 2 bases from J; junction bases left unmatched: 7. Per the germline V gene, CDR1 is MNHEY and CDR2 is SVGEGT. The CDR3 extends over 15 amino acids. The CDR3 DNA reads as TGTGCCAGCAGTCAAAAGCGGGGGGCCGCCTACGAGCAGTACTTC. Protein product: CASSQKRGAAYEQYF.

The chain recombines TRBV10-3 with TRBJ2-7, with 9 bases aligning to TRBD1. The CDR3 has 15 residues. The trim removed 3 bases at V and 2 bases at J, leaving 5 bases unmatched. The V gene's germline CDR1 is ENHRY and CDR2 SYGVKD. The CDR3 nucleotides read TGTGCCATCAGTGATATCGGACAGGGGCCCTACGAGCAGTACTTC. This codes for CAISDIGQGPYEQYF.

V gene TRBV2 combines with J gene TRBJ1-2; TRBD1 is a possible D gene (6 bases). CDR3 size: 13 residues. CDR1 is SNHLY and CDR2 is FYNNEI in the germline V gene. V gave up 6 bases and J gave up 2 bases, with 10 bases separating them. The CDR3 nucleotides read TGTGCCAGCAGGGGGGGGCGAAACTATGGCTACACCTTC. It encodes CASRGGRNYGYTF.

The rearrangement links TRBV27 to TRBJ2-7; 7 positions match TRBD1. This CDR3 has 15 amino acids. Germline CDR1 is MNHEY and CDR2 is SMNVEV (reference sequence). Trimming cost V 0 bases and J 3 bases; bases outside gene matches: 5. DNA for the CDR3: TGTGCCAGCAGTTTATCCCCCCAGGGGGACTACGAGCAGTACTTC. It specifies CASSLSPQGDYEQYF.